This TCR beta chain derives from a study of blood T cell repertoires in COVID-19. The overall study: From the United States, Italy and Spain came samples of acute and convalescent COVID-19.

The CDR3 consists of 15 residues. J lost 4 bases, V lost 6 bases, and 5 bases had no gene match. The germline V gene has CDR1 MNHEY and CDR2 SVGAGI. The assay was immunoSEQ multiplex PCR, and TCRdb's table has in-frame clones only and misses some. In the table there are 200,000 to 250,000 clones, roughly 80% of which are singletons. The sample taken for sequencing was peripheral blood. The sequence was obtained from a woman at least 80 years old with acute or convalescent COVID-19. The rearrangement links TRBV6-5 to TRBJ2-6; 8 bases line up with TRBD1. The CDR3, as DNA: TGTGCCAGCAGCGTACAGGGGGTCGGGGCCAACGTCCTGACTTTC. It yields the protein CASSVQGVGANVLTF.